This TCR beta chain was observed in a study of T cells in Graves' hyperthyroidism and ophthalmopathy. Per germline, CDR1 SGHTA and CDR2 FQGTGA. There are 12 residues in the CDR3. V lost 8 bases to trimming and J lost 11 bases; unmatched junction nucleotides: 10. TCR beta CDR3 regions were amplified from RNA. The study used the HTBI primer set for a first-round RT-PCR of the TCR CDR3. TCRdb independently ran MiXCR on the multiplex PCR reads; one entry per CDR3 protein. The profile shows a few hundred thousand distinct CDR3 sequences, under 60% of them singletons. The chain uses TRBV7-3 and TRBJ1-1; 8 bases are a match to TRBD1. The specimen was peripheral blood or thyroid tissue (not recorded which). The sequence derives from an adult woman with Graves' disease, either hyperthyroidism or ophthalmopathy (not recorded which). CDR3 in DNA: TGTGCCAGCTCGTCGACAGGGGACGGGGCTTTCTTT. Its protein is CASSSTGDGAFF.